One sample yielded the 15 T cell receptor beta chains listed below, sequenced in a study of CD8 T cells in ankylosing spondylitis. In TCRdb, the 5' RACE reads were re-called with MiXCR into one record per CDR3 protein. The table records approximately 150,000 distinct CDR3 sequences, roughly 34% of them present only once. The source material was synovial fluid, either unsorted or a sorted T cell fraction (not recorded which). The origin of the receptors is a male donor with ankylosing spondylitis.

This clonotype occurred many times. The chain is built from TRBV12-3 or TRBV12-4 and TRBJ2-1; 10 bases agree with TRBD1. Germline trimming cut 6 bases from V and 0 bases from J; bases unmatched to any gene: 5. This CDR3 has 16 residues. CDR3 DNA: TGTGCCAGCAGCAGAGGGGACAGGGGCTCCTACAATGAGCAGTTCTTC. The encoded protein is CASSRGDRGSYNEQFF.

The sample holds many counts of this clonotype. The V and J genes are TRBV12-3 or TRBV12-4 and TRBJ1-1; possible D gene TRBD1, 6 bases. The CDR3 covers 13 residues. Between the trimmed V and J ends, which lost 7 bases and 4 bases, there was a span of 13 bases. The CDR3 coding sequence is TGTGCCAGCATCCAACAGGGAATCACTGAAGCTTTCTTT. This encodes CASIQQGITEAFF.

J is TRBJ2-1 and V is TRBV15, with no clear D. The V end was cut by 0 bases, the J end by 3 bases, with 15 bases between. Germline V gene data show CDR1 as LNHNV and CDR2 as YYDKDF (reference sequence). This CDR3 contains 17 residues. CDR3 protein: CATSRDTASRNYNEQFF. As DNA, the CDR3 is TGTGCCACCAGCAGAGATACCGCCAGCAGAAACTACAATGAGCAGTTCTTC. The full variable domain, with the rest looked up from reference TRBV15 and TRBJ2-1, is DAMVIQNPRYQVTQFGKPVTLSCSQTLNHNVMYWYQQKSSQAPKLLFHYYDKDFNNEADTPDNFQSRRPNTSFCFLDIRSPGLGDTAMYLCATSRDTASRNYNEQFFGPGTRLTVL.

The J gene is TRBJ1-3, the V gene TRBV20-1; a possible D gene is TRBD1 (6 bases). This CDR3 spans 15 amino acids. V lost 6 bases and J lost 3, with 18 bases in between. The germline V gene encodes CDR1 DFQATT and CDR2 SNEGSKA (reference sequence). The CDR3 coding sequence is TGCAGTGCCCCGCGCTCGGGGGCAAGTGGAAACACCATATATTTT. It translates to CSAPRSGASGNTIYF.

There are a few counts of this clonotype. The CDR3 is CATSDPLEGWHEQFF. In DNA, the CDR3 is TGTGCCACCAGTGACCCACTAGAGGGGTGGCATGAGCAGTTCTTC. The V and J genes are TRBV24-1 and TRBJ2-1, with D perhaps being TRBD1 or TRBD2 (5 bases each). Germline V gene sequence: CDR1 KGHDR, CDR2 SFDVKD. The CDR3 length is 15 residues. The V end lost 4 bases, the J end lost 8 bases, and 17 bases lay between the germline ends.

The rearrangement links TRBV7-9 to TRBJ2-2; D not certain. Trimming stripped 5 bases from V and 4 bases from J, with 5 bases between. CDR3 length: 12 amino acids. The germline CDR1 and CDR2 sequences are SEHNR and FQNEAQ (reference sequence). CDR3 residues: CASSHSTGELFF. The CDR3 DNA reads as TGTGCCAGCAGCCATAGCACCGGGGAGCTGTTTTTT. Supplemented by reference TRBV7-9 and TRBJ2-2, the full variable domain reads DTGVSQNPRHKITKRGQNVTFRCDPISEHNRLYWYRQTLGQGPEFLTYFQNEAQLEKSRLLSDRFSAERPKGSFSTLEIQRTEQGDSAMYLCASSHSTGELFFGEGSRLTVL.

This clonotype was observed a handful of times. The chain recombines TRBV19 with TRBJ1-2; D is unresolved. The ends were cut back, 2 bases at V and 3 bases at J, with 7 bases in the middle. Germline CDR1 and CDR2: LNHDA and SQIVND (reference sequence). CDR3 length: 13 residues. In DNA form, the CDR3 reads TGTGCCAGTAGTATACAGGCGGACTATGGCTACACCTTC. It specifies CASSIQADYGYTF.

The chain couples TRBV28 to TRBJ1-5; D remains unclear. The V and J ends lost 8 bases and 0 bases respectively, with 5 bases between them. Germline assignment: CDR1 MDHEN and CDR2 SYDVKM. CDR3 length: 12 residues. The CDR3 bases are TGTGCCAGCCAGGTTAGCAATCAGCCCCAGCATTTT. This encodes CASQVSNQPQHF.

This clonotype appeared many times. V usage is TRBV30 and J usage is TRBJ1-1, with a weak D call TRBD1 (6 bases). The V gene's germline CDR1 is GTSNPN and CDR2 SVGIG (reference sequence). V gave up 2 bases and J gave up 0 bases, with 10 bases separating them. This CDR3 contains 14 residues. The CDR3 DNA follows: TGTGCCTGGAGTAGGGGGGGGATGAACACTGAAGCTTTCTTT. It yields the protein CAWSRGGMNTEAFF. Full variable domain (missing parts from reference TRBV30 and TRBJ1-1): SQTIHQWPATLVQPVGSPLSLECTVEGTSNPNLYWYRQAAGRGLQLLFYSVGIGQISSEVPQNLSASRPQDRQFILSSKKLLLSDSGFYLCAWSRGGMNTEAFFGQGTRLTVV.

The J gene is TRBJ1-6, the V gene TRBV10-3; D is possibly TRBD1 (6 bases). V was shortened by 3 bases and J by 4 bases, with 13 bases between the two germline ends. CDR1 and CDR2 (germline): ENHRY, SYGVKD. The CDR3 runs 16 residues. CDR3 region: CAISDTQRGYNSPLHF. Written as DNA, the CDR3 is TGTGCCATCAGTGACACGCAGAGGGGGTATAATTCACCCCTCCACTTT.

V gene TRBV12-3 or TRBV12-4 combines with J gene TRBJ1-1; 10 positions match TRBD1. V shed 8 bases and J 6 bases; nucleotides not matched to a gene: 9. The CDR3 has 14 residues. The CDR3 region is CASGGTGVVAEAFF. CDR3 DNA sequence: TGTGCCAGCGGAGGGACAGGGGTTGTGGCTGAAGCTTTCTTT.

This chain links TRBV6-1 with TRBJ2-3; D call uncertain. V was clipped by 9 bases and J by 6 bases, with 7 bases between them. The CDR3 length is 10 residues. Looked up from germline, CDR1 is MNHNS and CDR2 is SASEGT. CDR3 region: CASKRDTQYF. The CDR3 region has the DNA TGTGCCAGTAAGAGGGATACGCAGTATTTT.

The chain combines TRBV10-3 with TRBJ2-1; maybe TRBD1 (5 bases). The CDR3 is 13 residues long. Germline V gives CDR1 ENHRY, CDR2 SYGVKD. V was clipped by 6 bases and J by 6 bases, with 12 bases between them. The CDR3 loop is CAIRQGSGNEQFF. For the CDR3, the DNA is TGTGCCATCAGGCAGGGATCGGGCAATGAGCAGTTCTTC.

The rearrangement joins TRBV27 to TRBJ1-6; the D gene is possibly TRBD1 (5 bases). Trimming took 5 bases from V and 6 from J, leaving 8 bases between them. Per the germline V gene, CDR1 is MNHEY and CDR2 is SMNVEV (reference sequence). The CDR3 spans 13 residues. CDR3 sequence reads: CASSPGPNSPLHF. The DNA of the CDR3 is TGTGCCAGCAGTCCGGGACCTAATTCACCCCTCCACTTT.

Ten or more counts support this clonotype. The chain links TRBV18 to TRBJ1-1, with 7 bases aligning to TRBD1. The germline V gene encodes CDR1 KGHSH and CDR2 LQKENI. The CDR3 is made up of 16 amino acids. V dropped 5 bases and J dropped 2; count of bases not matched to a gene: 11. The CDR3, as DNA: TGTGCCAGCTCAACGGCCCAGGGACAGATAAACACTGAAGCTTTCTTT. Protein: CASSTAQGQINTEAFF.